Each of the 18 T cell receptor beta chains below was sequenced from the same sample in a study of Ad26.COV2.S vaccination and SARS-CoV-2 variants. Treatment given: some 20 received Ad26.COV2.S at low or high dose, single or two shots; 5 received placebo; per-sample allocation not given. The samples were gathered on day 63 after the first injection of vaccine or placebo. TCRdb's table, derived via immunoSEQ multiplex PCR, lists solely in-frame clones and lacks some. The sample includes fewer than 800,000 clones, 80% to 90% of them seen just once. This sample comprised peripheral blood, obtained in a trial of Ad26.COV2.S vaccine versus placebo. These receptors originate from a person between 18 and 60 years old who received the Ad26.COV2.S COVID-19 vaccine or a placebo.

V is TRBV25-1 and J is TRBJ2-3, with 7 bases matching TRBD1. Germline CDR1 MGHDK, CDR2 SYGVNS. V shed 3 bases and J 10 bases; nucleotides not matched to a gene: 4. The CDR3 extends over 12 amino acids. CDR3 nucleotide sequence: TGTGCCAGCAGTGATGACAGGGTTTCGCAGTATTTT. Translating gives CASSDDRVSQYF. The whole variable domain, remainder taken from reference TRBV25-1 and TRBJ2-3, is EADIYQTPRYLVIGTGKKITLECSQTMGHDKMYWYQQDPGMELHLIHYSYGVNSTEKGDLSSESTVSRIRTEHFPLTLESARPSHTSQYLCASSDDRVSQYFGPGTRLTVL.

V gene TRBV4-3 combines with J gene TRBJ2-3; 11 bases match TRBD1. V lost 3 bases to trimming and J lost 6 bases; unmatched junction nucleotides: 17. Per germline, CDR1 LGHNA and CDR2 YSLEER. This CDR3 is 19 amino acids long. This CDR3 reads CASSHVSGPRTGGEDTQYF. The CDR3 DNA reads as TGCGCCAGCAGCCACGTCTCGGGACCTAGGACAGGGGGCGAGGATACGCAGTATTTT.

Concerning this clone: This CDR3 is also generated by other DNA sequences in the sample. The rearrangement links TRBV14 to TRBJ1-6; maybe TRBD1 (5 bases). The V end was cut by 3 bases, the J end by 1 base, with 7 bases between. The CDR3 has 15 residues. Germline V CDR1 and CDR2: SGHDN, FVKESK. CDR3 nucleotides: TGTGCCAGCAGCCAGGGGGGATCCTATAATTCACCCCTCCACTTT. Protein product: CASSQGGSYNSPLHF.

The V call is TRBV18, the J call TRBJ1-6, with unresolved D. Trimming took off 1 base at V and 5 bases at J, with 9 bases between the two ends. The CDR3 extends over 15 amino acids. The V gene's germline CDR1 is KGHSH and CDR2 LQKENI. Here the CDR3 DNA reads TGTGCCAGCTCACCACTTAGGGAAAATAATTCACCCCTCCACTTT. The encoded protein is CASSPLRENNSPLHF.

Note on this clone: Other DNA sequences in the sample encode the same CDR3. In DNA, the CDR3 is TGTGCCAGCAGTGGGACAGGGGACACTGAAGCTTTCTTT. This translates into CASSGTGDTEAFF. V usage is TRBV2 and J usage is TRBJ1-1; 9 bases are a match to TRBD1. The CDR3 consists of 13 residues. Germline CDR1 and CDR2: SNHLY and FYNNEI. Losses at the gene ends were 4 bases for V and 3 bases for J; bases not matched to a gene: 0.

The chain recombines TRBV5-4 with TRBJ1-6; TRBD1 matches 8 bases. Trimming took 4 bases from V and 9 from J; bases not matched to a gene: 12. Per the germline V gene, CDR1 is SGHNT and CDR2 is YYREEE (reference sequence). This CDR3 spans 16 amino acids. In DNA form, the CDR3 reads TGTGCCAGCAGCCCGGGGGCGACAGGGGCCCCTTCACCCCTCCACTTT. Translating it yields CASSPGATGAPSPLHF.

CDR3 bases: TGCGCCAGCAGCTTGGATGAACTAGCGAACCAATACAATGAGCAGTTCTTC. Translation: CASSLDELANQYNEQFF. The V call is TRBV5-1, the J call TRBJ2-1; 7 bases fit TRBD2. From germline, CDR1 is SGHRS and CDR2 YFSETQ. The CDR3 covers 17 residues. V gave up 0 bases and J gave up 4 bases; unmatched junction bases: 10.

The sample holds one count of this clone. At the DNA level, this CDR3 is encoded by other sequences in the same sample as well. This rearrangement joins TRBV19 to TRBJ2-7; 7 positions match TRBD2. V lost 3 bases and J lost 0; bases outside the gene matches: 2. This CDR3 has 14 residues. Germline loops: CDR1 LNHDA, CDR2 SQIVND (reference sequence). CDR3 DNA: TGTGCCAGTAGTATCCGGGGGGTCTCCTACGAGCAGTACTTC. Its protein is CASSIRGVSYEQYF.

V and J are TRBV7-2 and TRBJ1-6; D is unresolved. Germline values: CDR1 SGHTA, CDR2 FQGNSA. The CDR3 loop spans 15 amino acids. Trimming took 5 bases from V and 7 from J, leaving 15 bases between them. CDR3 amino acids: CASSPPVGSNSPLHF. The CDR3 DNA sequence: TGTGCCAGCAGCCCGCCCGTGGGGTCAAATTCACCCCTCCACTTT.

The V call is TRBV6-6, the J call TRBJ1-3; 8 bases match TRBD1. Germline values: CDR1 MNHNY, CDR2 SVGAGI (reference sequence). CDR3 size: 16 residues. The V and J ends lost 6 bases and 0 bases, in that order; junction bases with no gene match: 7. The CDR3 here is CASSGQGALSGNTIYF. In nucleotides, the CDR3 is TGTGCCAGCAGCGGCCAGGGGGCCCTCTCTGGAAACACCATATATTTT.

The CDR3, as DNA: TGTGCCAGTACTGAGAACACTGAAGCTTTCTTT. Protein product: CASTENTEAFF. The rearrangement uses TRBV25-1 and TRBJ1-1; D is ambiguous. The germline CDR1 and CDR2 sequences are MGHDK and SYGVNS. Trimming shortened V by 9 bases and J by 1 base, and 6 bases separated the two germline ends. The CDR3 runs to 11 residues.

The J gene is TRBJ2-7, the V gene TRBV6-1; the D is unclear. There are 14 residues in the CDR3. Trimming took off 3 bases at V and 4 bases at J, with 13 bases between the two ends. In germline, CDR1 is MNHNS, CDR2 SASEGT. The chain's CDR3 is CASSDRPAAYEQYF. The CDR3, as DNA: TGTGCCAGCAGTGATAGGCCCGCAGCGTACGAGCAGTACTTC.

The V and J genes are TRBV19 and TRBJ1-4; 7 bases agree with TRBD1. J gave up 5 bases and V 8 bases, and 5 bases lay outside the gene matches. The CDR3 loop spans 13 amino acids. The germline V gene encodes CDR1 LNHDA and CDR2 SQIVND (reference sequence). CDR3 sequence (DNA): TGTGCCAGTGGACAGGCGGAAAATGAAAAACTGTTTTTT. It yields the protein CASGQAENEKLFF. Filled out from reference TRBV19 and TRBJ1-4, the complete variable domain reads DGGITQSPKYLFRKEGQNVTLSCEQNLNHDAMYWYRQDPGQGLRLIYYSQIVNDFQKGDIAEGYSVSREKKESFPLTVTSAQKNPTAFYLCASGQAENEKLFFGSGTQLSVL.

The J gene is TRBJ2-7, the V gene TRBV6-5; D may correspond to TRBD1 or TRBD2 (5 bases each). This CDR3 comprises 15 residues. Between the trimmed V and J ends, which lost 2 bases and 2 bases, there was a span of 13 bases. The germline gives CDR1 MNHEY, CDR2 SVGAGI. CDR3 residues: CASSYRDVGTYEQYF. The CDR3 bases are TGTGCCAGCAGTTACCGGGACGTGGGCACCTACGAGCAGTACTTC.

The J gene is TRBJ1-1, the V gene TRBV7-9; D possibly corresponds to TRBD1 (6 bases). The CDR3 extends over 15 amino acids. CDR1 and CDR2 (germline): SEHNR, FQNEAQ (reference sequence). The ends were cut back, 0 bases at V and 5 bases at J, with 13 bases in the middle. The CDR3 loop is CASSLAYRVETEAFF. CDR3 DNA: TGTGCCAGCAGCTTAGCATACAGGGTGGAAACTGAAGCTTTCTTT.

This clone was counted only a few times. CDR3 sequence (DNA): TGTGCCAGCAGGGAGAACAAGAACACTGAAGCTTTCTTT. This encodes CASRENKNTEAFF. The chain couples TRBV6-4 to TRBJ1-1; D uncertain. Deletions cut 6 bases from V and 1 base from J, with 9 bases between. CDR1 and CDR2 from the germline V gene are MRHNA and SNTAGT. The CDR3 has 13 amino acids.

V usage is TRBV5-4 and J usage is TRBJ1-1; D unresolved. CDR3 size: 15 residues. Looked up from germline, CDR1 is SGHNT and CDR2 is YYREEE (reference sequence). V gave up 1 base and J gave up 4 bases, with 14 bases separating them. This chain's CDR3 is CASSLSGRPGTEAFF. The CDR3 nucleotides read TGTGCCAGCAGCTTGAGCGGGAGGCCTGGCACTGAAGCTTTCTTT.

The chain joins TRBV12-3 or TRBV12-4 to TRBJ1-2; D uncertain. V lost 4 bases and J 5 bases, leaving 11 bases between the germline ends. This CDR3 has 13 residues. DNA for the CDR3: TGTGCCAGCAGTTCCTACACGGATTATGGCTACACCTTC. Translation gives CASSSYTDYGYTF.